One and the same sample provided the 27 T cell receptor beta chains below, sequenced in a study of shared clonotypes between healthy human individuals (dated by TCRdb to 2018 to 2021). Libraries were prepared through the immunoSEQ multiplex PCR assay. The table comes from immuneACCESS by way of TCRdb, which keeps in-frame sequences with V and J called. Part of the clones is missing from these tables; in studies checked, under half for an unresolved V gene and the rest for unknown reasons. The table for this sample lists approximately 1.9 million clones; 90% to 95% of them were counted only once. Jointly, the top ten make up more than 1.5% of the sample. For the CD8 naive samples, CD45RO-negative cells were positively selected for CCR7, yielding a CD45RA+CCR7+ population from which TemRA cells were excluded. Sequenced sample: naive CD8+ T cells from PBMCs. What this sample's cell subset or site label stands for: CD45RA+CCR7+. The receptors derive from a man younger than 35 in good health. Some clones in this sample may be carry-over from other donors' samples.

About this clone itself: Other DNA variants within this sample encode the same CDR3. V gene TRBV27 combines with J gene TRBJ2-7; the match to TRBD2 covers 11 bases. Germline V CDR1 and CDR2: MNHEY, SMNVEV (reference sequence). The ends lost 2 bases at V and 1 base at J; junction bases unmatched: 4. The CDR3 is made up of 16 amino acids. DNA for the CDR3: TGTGCCAGCAGTTTACTCCTAGCGGGAGGTTCCTACGAGCAGTACTTC. Its translation: CASSLLLAGGSYEQYF.

The chain's CDR3 is CAWSRVPYEQYF. Written as DNA, the CDR3 is TGTGCCTGGAGTAGGGTACCCTACGAGCAGTACTTC. The chain carries TRBV30 and TRBJ2-7; no firm D call. The CDR3 is 12 amino acids. Germline CDR1 and CDR2: GTSNPN and SVGIG (reference sequence). Trimming took off 2 bases at V and 2 bases at J, with 7 bases between the two ends.

This clone was seen only a few times. The CDR3 DNA sequence: TGTGCCAGCAGCCCGGAGATCAACACTGAAGCTTTCTTT. Translation: CASSPEINTEAFF. The gene calls are TRBV13 and TRBJ1-1; D ambiguous. Between the trimmed V and J ends, which lost 5 bases and 2 bases, there was a span of 9 bases. Germline V CDR1 and CDR2: PRHDT, FYEKMQ (reference sequence). The CDR3 sequence is 13 residues long.

For this clone: Other DNA sequences within the sample encode an identical CDR3. This chain uses TRBV5-1 with TRBJ2-7; 8 nucleotides agree with TRBD1. The CDR3 extends over 15 amino acids. V lost 0 bases and J lost 2; bases outside the gene matches: 4. Germline assignment: CDR1 SGHRS and CDR2 YFSETQ. This CDR3 is CASSLDRGSPYEQYF. CDR3 bases: TGCGCCAGCAGCTTGGACAGGGGGTCGCCCTACGAGCAGTACTTC.

The V gene is TRBV27, the J gene TRBJ2-7; 9 positions match TRBD1. V dropped 6 bases and J dropped 3; count of bases not matched to a gene: 9. There are 15 residues in the CDR3. Germline V CDR1 and CDR2: MNHEY, SMNVEV (reference sequence). For the CDR3, the DNA is TGTGCCAGCAGATTAGGGACAGGGAATCGCTACGAGCAGTACTTC. Its protein is CASRLGTGNRYEQYF.

The chain joins TRBV7-8 to TRBJ2-5, with D hard to call. The germline gives CDR1 SGHVS, CDR2 FQNEAQ. The CDR3 is made up of 16 amino acids. The germline V and J ends were trimmed by 4 bases and 4 bases, with 19 bases remaining between them. The CDR3 DNA reads as TGTGCCAGCAGCTCTCCAAGGAGTCTAGAGCCAGAGACCCAGTACTTC. This encodes CASSSPRSLEPETQYF.

The rearrangement joins TRBV9 to TRBJ2-2, with TRBD2 matching over 8 bases. The CDR3 has 15 residues. From germline, CDR1 is SGDLS and CDR2 YYNGEE. The V segment lost 7 bases and the J segment 5 bases; nucleotides outside the gene matches: 10. The CDR3 loop reads CASSSFGRDTGELFF. In DNA form, the CDR3 reads TGTGCCAGCTCATCTTTCGGGAGGGATACCGGGGAGCTGTTTTTT. The variable domain in full, completed from reference TRBV9 and TRBJ2-2, reads DSGVTQTPKHLITATGQRVTLRCSPRSGDLSVYWYQQSLDQGLQFLIQYYNGEERAKGNILERFSAQQFPDLHSELNLSSLELGDSALYFCASSSFGRDTGELFFGEGSRLTVL.

Of note for this clone: Other DNA sequences in this specimen translate into the identical CDR3. V gene TRBV19 combines with J gene TRBJ1-5, with TRBD1 as a possible D gene (6 bases). Germline V gives CDR1 LNHDA, CDR2 SQIVND (reference sequence). Trimming left V 3 bases short and J 7 bases short, with 13 bases between. The CDR3 runs 14 residues. The CDR3 nucleotides are TGTGCCAGTAGTATTCGGGGGCTCGGGCAGCCCCAGCATTTT. Translated, it gives CASSIRGLGQPQHF.

The rearrangement joins TRBV7-9 to TRBJ2-7, with 9 nucleotides matching TRBD2. Trimming at V came to 1 base and at J to 2 bases, leaving 6 bases not matched to a gene. The V gene's germline CDR1 is SEHNR and CDR2 FQNEAQ (reference sequence). CDR3 length: 16 residues. The CDR3 DNA reads TGTGCCAGCAGCTTAGGAGGAGGCGGGAGGGCCTACGAGCAGTACTTC. Amino acid sequence: CASSLGGGGRAYEQYF.

The rearrangement uses TRBV5-1 and TRBJ1-1; 7 bases are shared with TRBD1. Germline lookup yields CDR1 SGHRS and CDR2 YFSETQ. This CDR3 has 17 amino acids. V gave up 5 bases and J gave up 1 base; unmatched junction bases: 14. CDR3 coding DNA: TGCGCCAGCAGATATGCCGCTGAAACAGGGGCGAACACTGAAGCTTTCTTT. This codes for CASRYAAETGANTEAFF.

The rearrangement uses TRBV27 and TRBJ2-1, with 10 bases identical to TRBD2. Germline lookup yields CDR1 MNHEY and CDR2 SMNVEV (reference sequence). There are 17 residues in the CDR3. V shed 1 base, J shed 3 bases, and the junction held 6 bases outside the gene matches. The CDR3 here is CASSLLTASGGYNEQFF. The CDR3 DNA reads as TGTGCCAGCAGTTTATTAACCGCTAGCGGGGGCTACAATGAGCAGTTCTTC.

The chain recombines TRBV19 with TRBJ2-3, with 9 bases identical to TRBD2. V lost 1 base, J lost 5 bases, and 7 bases stayed unmatched. The germline V gene encodes CDR1 LNHDA and CDR2 SQIVND (reference sequence). This CDR3 contains 16 residues. CDR3 residues: CASSIGVAGVGDTQYF. In DNA form, the CDR3 reads TGTGCCAGTAGTATAGGCGTAGCGGGAGTAGGAGATACGCAGTATTTT.

Remarks on this clone: This CDR3 is also generated by other DNA sequences in the sample. The chain joins TRBV10-3 to TRBJ2-7, with 7 bases aligning to TRBD1. Germline V gives CDR1 ENHRY, CDR2 SYGVKD. The V gene end was trimmed by 3 bases and the J gene end by 0 bases; junction bases not matched to a gene: 2. The CDR3 contains 14 residues. DNA of the CDR3: TGTGCCATCAGTGACCGGGACAGCTCCTACGAGCAGTACTTC. This sequence encodes CAISDRDSSYEQYF.

The V gene is TRBV10-2, the J gene TRBJ1-4, with unresolved D. CDR1 WSHSY and CDR2 SAAADI come from the germline V gene. The CDR3 is 18 amino acids. V was trimmed by 0 bases and J by 8 bases, leaving 22 bases between them. CDR3 DNA: TGCGCCAGCAGTGAGTCGAAATCGGGTAAAGAGGAGAAGGAAAAACTGTTTTTT. It translates to CASSESKSGKEEKEKLFF.

The gene calls are TRBV14 and TRBJ2-7, with TRBD2 matching 9 bases. Germline V gene lookup returns CDR1 SGHDN and CDR2 FVKESK. The CDR3 runs to 18 residues. V lost 4 bases, J lost 1 base, and 14 bases stayed unmatched. In nucleotides, the CDR3 is TGTGCCAGCAGCCCCCACCCCGCCAAGCGGGAGGCGTCCTACGAGCAGTACTTC. As protein: CASSPHPAKREASYEQYF.

V usage is TRBV13 and J usage is TRBJ2-1, with D perhaps being TRBD1 or TRBD2 (5 bases each). V gave up 3 bases and J gave up 13 bases, with 16 bases separating them. Germline assignment: CDR1 PRHDT and CDR2 FYEKMQ (reference sequence). The CDR3 has 13 residues. The CDR3 here is CASSFSGRWGQFF. Written as DNA, the CDR3 is TGTGCCAGCAGCTTCTCGGGGCGCTGGGGACAGTTCTTC.

The chain employs TRBV19 and TRBJ2-7; 8 bases map to TRBD1. Unmatched junction bases numbered 12, after V lost 5 bases and J lost 6 bases. This CDR3 spans 15 amino acids. Germline lookup yields CDR1 LNHDA and CDR2 SQIVND (reference sequence). The CDR3 is CASSGQGYFLREQYF. The CDR3 DNA sequence: TGTGCCAGTAGTGGACAGGGCTACTTCTTGCGCGAGCAGTACTTC.

V is TRBV6-5 and J is TRBJ2-1; D call uncertain. Germline V gene sequence: CDR1 MNHEY, CDR2 SVGAGI. With 0 bases removed from V and 9 bases from J, the gap between germline ends came to 9 bases. The CDR3 runs to 13 residues. CDR3 in DNA: TGTGCCAGCAGTTACTCGATCCAGTCTGAGCAGTTCTTC. Encoded protein: CASSYSIQSEQFF.

Here the CDR3 reads CASSRAGVADTQYF. DNA for the CDR3: TGTGCCAGCAGCCGGGCGGGAGTTGCAGATACGCAGTATTTT. V gene TRBV7-9 combines with J gene TRBJ2-3; 7 bases are shared with TRBD2. The germline gives CDR1 SEHNR, CDR2 FQNEAQ (reference sequence). The length of the CDR3 is 14 residues. V lost 5 bases and J lost 4; bases outside the gene matches: 6.

This clone has only one observation. The rearrangement joins TRBV5-6 to TRBJ1-4; D remains ambiguous. CDR1 SGHDT and CDR2 YYEEEE come from the germline V gene. Trimming shortened V by 1 base and J by 4 bases, and 14 bases separated the two germline ends. CDR3 length: 16 amino acids. The CDR3 bases are TGTGCCAGCAGCTTGAACCCCCGAAGGAATAATGAAAAACTGTTTTTT. Its protein is CASSLNPRRNNEKLFF.

The chain combines TRBV11-1 with TRBJ2-2; D unclear. Germline-derived CDR1 and CDR2 are SGHAT and FQDESV (reference sequence). This CDR3 is built from 13 residues. The V and J ends lost 3 bases and 4 bases respectively, with 6 bases between them. The CDR3 loop reads CASSFPVTGELFF. The DNA for the CDR3 is TGTGCCAGCAGCTTTCCGGTCACCGGGGAGCTGTTTTTT.

In its sample, this clone was seen once. At one boundary the junction diverges from the germline segment, which might be a read error. The chain employs TRBV9 and TRBJ2-2; 9 nucleotides match TRBD2. This CDR3 has 15 residues. From germline, CDR1 is SGDLS and CDR2 YYNGEE. CDR3 in amino acids: CASRVAGVATGELFF. CDR3 in DNA: TGTGCCAGCAGAGTAGCGGGAGTGGCCACCGGGGAGCTGTTTTTT.

Concerning this clone itself: Other nucleotide sequences from this sample produce the same CDR3. The chain has TRBV5-1 and TRBJ2-5; D unresolved. From germline, CDR1 is SGHRS and CDR2 YFSETQ. CDR3 length equals 12 residues. V gave up 0 bases and J gave up 1 base, with 1 base separating them. The CDR3 region is CASSLGQETQYF. The CDR3 nucleotides are TGCGCCAGCAGCTTGGGCCAAGAGACCCAGTACTTC.

The chain is built from TRBV9 and TRBJ2-3, with TRBD2 matching over 16 bases. CDR1 is SGDLS and CDR2 is YYNGEE in the germline V gene. J was trimmed by 1 base and V by 3 bases; bases with no gene match: 14. This CDR3 contains 21 residues. CDR3 residues: CASSAEGQPGLAGGGTDTQYF. CDR3 nucleotide sequence: TGTGCCAGCAGCGCCGAGGGCCAGCCGGGACTAGCGGGAGGGGGCACAGATACGCAGTATTTT. Variable domain in full (rest from reference TRBV9 and TRBJ2-3): DSGVTQTPKHLITATGQRVTLRCSPRSGDLSVYWYQQSLDQGLQFLIQYYNGEERAKGNILERFSAQQFPDLHSELNLSSLELGDSALYFCASSAEGQPGLAGGGTDTQYFGPGTRLTVL.

The chain uses TRBV7-2 and TRBJ2-7, with D perhaps matching TRBD1 (5 bases). The V and J ends lost 4 bases and 12 bases respectively, with 13 bases between them. Germline CDR1 is SGHTA and CDR2 is FQGNSA. This CDR3 region has 11 residues. The CDR3 DNA reads as TGTGCCAGCAGCTCCCGACAGAAGTGGTACTTC. Its translation is CASSSRQKWYF.

This clone occurred a few times. V is TRBV4-1 and J is TRBJ2-5; 9 bases map to TRBD1. With 2 bases clipped from V and 5 bases from J, the junction kept 3 bases outside the gene matches. The CDR3 runs 14 residues. CDR1 MGHRA and CDR2 YSYEKL come from the germline V gene. The CDR3, as DNA: TGCGCCAGCAGCCAACCGGACAGGGGTGAGACCCAGTACTTC. Residues: CASSQPDRGETQYF.

The chain employs TRBV9 and TRBJ2-4; no clear D gene. The CDR3 loop spans 14 amino acids. V was trimmed by 3 bases and J by 3 bases, leaving 10 bases between them. Germline V gives CDR1 SGDLS, CDR2 YYNGEE. The CDR3 DNA sequence: TGTGCCAGCAGCGACAGAGGAGACAAAAACATTCAGTACTTC. Its translation: CASSDRGDKNIQYF.